A single sample is the source of the 20 T cell receptor beta chains below, sequenced in a study of Graves' ophthalmopathy and Graves' hyperthyroidism. Researchers took RNA transcripts and amplified TCR beta CDR3 regions from them. Second-round multiplex PCR came after first-round RT-PCR with HTBI primers. TCRdb re-derived calls from the multiplex PCR reads in MiXCR, one entry per CDR3 protein. Of about 160,000 distinct CDR3 sequences listed, roughly 36% are singletons. Sequencing used peripheral blood. These receptors were collected from a man younger than 40 with Graves' ophthalmopathy.

This clonotype was seen repeatedly, ten times or more. The V gene is TRBV12-5, the J gene TRBJ2-2, with D hard to call. Trimming stripped 7 bases from V and 1 base from J, with 7 bases between. The CDR3 covers 13 residues. CDR1 and CDR2 from the germline V gene are LGHNT and FRNRAP. CDR3 coding DNA: TGTGCTAGTGCGCCGTTGAACACCGGGGAGCTGTTTTTT. It encodes CASAPLNTGELFF.

The rearrangement uses TRBV6-2 or TRBV6-3 and TRBJ2-5; D is undetermined. V dropped 3 bases and J dropped 10 bases, with 9 bases sitting between them. There are 11 residues in the CDR3. Germline lookup yields CDR1 MNHEY and CDR2 SVGEGT. CDR3 sequence reads: CASSYLGYQYF. The CDR3, as DNA: TGTGCCAGCAGTTATCTCGGCTACCAGTACTTC.

J is TRBJ2-5 and V is TRBV28, with 7 nucleotides matching TRBD2. Looked up from germline, CDR1 is MDHEN and CDR2 is SYDVKM. V dropped 5 bases and J dropped 7; count of bases not matched to a gene: 13. CDR3 length equals 15 residues. The CDR3, as DNA: TGTGCCAGCAGTCCCAGGGACTACGTACCGGGGACCCAGTACTTC. The encoded protein is CASSPRDYVPGTQYF.

In its sample, this clonotype was seen many times. CDR3 loop: CASSPDSGNYGYTF. The CDR3 bases are TGTGCCAGCAGTCCGGACAGTGGAAACTATGGCTACACCTTC. J is TRBJ1-2 and V is TRBV7-2; possible D gene TRBD1, 6 bases. Between the trimmed V and J ends, which lost 6 bases and 2 bases, there was a span of 13 bases. Germline-derived CDR1 and CDR2 are SGHTA and FQGNSA. The CDR3 is made up of 14 amino acids.

This clonotype was counted many times. The V gene is TRBV28, the J gene TRBJ2-7; D perhaps matches TRBD2 (6 bases). Germline loops: CDR1 MDHEN, CDR2 SYDVKM. V lost 6 bases, J lost 6 bases, and 15 bases lay in between. This CDR3 is built from 13 residues. In DNA form, the CDR3 reads TGTGCCAGCAGCCCGACTTACGGGGGCGAGCAGTACTTC. Residues: CASSPTYGGEQYF.

The rearrangement links TRBV12-3 or TRBV12-4 to TRBJ1-1, with D possibly matching TRBD1 (5 bases). The CDR3 consists of 14 residues. Trimming pared 5 bases from V and 1 base from J, leaving 11 bases between. The CDR3 loop reads CASSPRGENTEAFF. The CDR3 coding sequence is TGTGCCAGCAGTCCCCGAGGGGAGAACACTGAAGCTTTCTTT.

The chain recombines TRBV11-2 with TRBJ2-5; D possibly corresponds to TRBD1 (5 bases). This CDR3 spans 13 amino acids. The ends were cut back, 5 bases at V and 1 base at J, with 8 bases in the middle. The germline V gene has CDR1 SGHAT and CDR2 FQNNGV. In DNA form, the CDR3 reads TGTGCCAGCAGCGTGGACACCCAAGAGACCCAGTACTTC. Amino acid sequence: CASSVDTQETQYF.

The chain has TRBV28 and TRBJ2-7; D perhaps matches TRBD1 (5 bases). V lost 5 bases, J lost 4 bases, and 12 bases lay in between. CDR3 size: 13 residues. Germline CDR1 is MDHEN and CDR2 is SYDVKM. The CDR3 loop is CASSSYQGYEQYF. The CDR3 DNA reads TGTGCCAGCAGTAGTTATCAGGGTTACGAGCAGTACTTC.

V is TRBV6-1 and J is TRBJ2-7, with D unresolved. Germline assignment: CDR1 MNHNS and CDR2 SASEGT. The CDR3 contains 12 residues. V was shortened by 3 bases and J by 9 bases, with 12 bases between the two germline ends. CDR3 loop: CASSDSLMGQYF. The CDR3 DNA is TGTGCCAGCAGTGATTCCCTGATGGGGCAGTACTTC.

Many counts were recorded for this clonotype. The V call is TRBV12-3 or TRBV12-4, the J call TRBJ2-5; D perhaps matches TRBD2 (6 bases). The V gene lost 7 bases and the J gene lost 7 bases, with 13 bases spanning the gap. There are 12 residues in the CDR3. The CDR3 DNA reads TGTGCCAGCACCCGGCAGGGAGGGACCCAGTACTTC. This codes for CASTRQGGTQYF.

This clonotype came up a few times. This chain links TRBV12-3 or TRBV12-4 with TRBJ1-1; D is unresolved. V lost 3 bases and J 3 bases, leaving 8 bases between the germline ends. CDR3 size: 13 residues. The CDR3: CASSFVHHTEAFF. The CDR3 DNA is TGTGCCAGCAGTTTCGTACACCACACTGAAGCTTTCTTT.

This clonotype has a count of ten or more. The chain couples TRBV19 to TRBJ1-3, with D unresolved. Trimming took 3 bases from V and 0 from J, leaving 12 bases between them. The CDR3 spans 16 residues. Per germline, CDR1 LNHDA and CDR2 SQIVND (reference sequence). The CDR3 nucleotides are TGTGCCAGTAGTATCGGGAAGGGCCTCTCTGGAAACACCATATATTTT. Translated: CASSIGKGLSGNTIYF.

This clonotype was seen repeatedly, ten times or more. The chain recombines TRBV7-3 with TRBJ1-1, with unresolved D. Germline lookup yields CDR1 SGHTA and CDR2 FQGTGA. This CDR3 region has 16 residues. Trimming pared 6 bases from V and 1 base from J, leaving 18 bases between. The CDR3 nucleotides are TGTGCCAGCAGTTCGAACTCAGGACGGGCGAACACTGAAGCTTTCTTT. Its translation: CASSSNSGRANTEAFF.

This clonotype was picked up many times. The V gene is TRBV12-3 or TRBV12-4, the J gene TRBJ2-7, with D hard to call. Trimming stripped 3 bases from V and 5 bases from J, with 11 bases between. The CDR3 length is 13 residues. Here the CDR3 DNA reads TGTGCCAGCAGTTTCGGGCCGAATGACGAGCAGTACTTC. This translates into CASSFGPNDEQYF.

This clonotype appeared many times. The genes are TRBV6-2 or TRBV6-3 and TRBJ2-3, with 11 bases lining up with TRBD2. CDR1 MNHEY and CDR2 SVGEGT come from the germline V gene. The CDR3 sequence is 15 residues long. Unmatched junction bases numbered 6, after V lost 6 bases and J lost 4 bases. In DNA form, the CDR3 reads TGTGCCAGCAGGTCACTAGCGGGAGAAGCAGATACGCAGTATTTT. Translated, it gives CASRSLAGEADTQYF.

The V call is TRBV12-3 or TRBV12-4, the J call TRBJ2-2; D is undetermined. The CDR3 is 12 residues long. V lost 3 bases, J lost 7 bases, and 6 bases lay in between. The CDR3: CASSLGIGELFF. The CDR3 region has the DNA TGTGCCAGCAGTTTGGGGATCGGGGAGCTGTTTTTT.

This clonotype occurred many times. A read error may produce the germline difference seen at one junction end. The V and J genes are TRBV27 and TRBJ1-1, with a weak D call TRBD1 (5 bases). Germline V CDR1 and CDR2: MNHEY, SMNVEV (reference sequence). The CDR3 runs 13 residues. The CDR3 region has the DNA TGTGCCAGCTCCCGGGACTTAGCCACTGAAGCCTTCTTT. Residues: CASSRDLATEAFF.

In this sample, this clonotype turned up many times. The J gene is TRBJ2-2, the V gene TRBV30, with 13 bases aligning to TRBD2. This CDR3 has 14 residues. Germline assignment: CDR1 GTSNPN and CDR2 SVGIG (reference sequence). The J segment lost 5 bases and the V segment lost 8 bases, leaving 5 bases of the junction unmatched. In DNA form, the CDR3 reads TGTGCCCGAGGGGGACTAGCGGGGACCGGGGAGCTGTTTTTT. Translating it yields CARGGLAGTGELFF.

This clonotype was counted ten times or more. This rearrangement joins TRBV5-1 to TRBJ1-1; 7 nucleotides agree with TRBD1. CDR3 size: 15 residues. Germline V gene data show CDR1 as SGHRS and CDR2 as YFSETQ. V was clipped by 5 bases and J by 0 bases; unmatched bases: 7. The CDR3 bases are TGCGCCAGCAGATTAACACAGGGGATGAACACTGAAGCTTTCTTT. This gives the protein CASRLTQGMNTEAFF.

This clonotype showed up many times. This chain uses TRBV28 with TRBJ1-1, with D unclear. The CDR3 loop spans 14 amino acids. CDR1 and CDR2 from the germline V gene are MDHEN and SYDVKM. V was trimmed by 5 bases and J by 1 base, leaving 11 bases between them. Here the CDR3 DNA reads TGTGCCAGCAGTACGACCAAAGCGAACACTGAAGCTTTCTTT. This gives the protein CASSTTKANTEAFF.